This TCR beta chain was recovered during a study of T-cell memory formation after mild COVID-19. The CDR3 runs 13 residues. The V gene's germline CDR1 is LNHDA and CDR2 SQIVND (reference sequence). V shed 10 bases, J shed 9 bases, and the junction held 11 bases outside the gene matches. TCRdb re-derived calls from the 5' RACE reads in MiXCR, one entry per CDR3 protein. The sample comprises some 120,000 distinct CDR3 sequences, about 17% of which are singletons, and 5.2% rests with the top ten. This TCR derives from a man aged 18 to 30 who had mild COVID-19 (a few samples of this study predate the infection). Cell type and time point are not known. The chain joins TRBV19 to TRBJ2-1; 8 nucleotides agree with TRBD2. The sample was PBMCs or a T cell subset sorted from them (not recorded which). The CDR3 region has the DNA TGTGCCACCGAACGGGGGGGCCAGTCTGAGCAGTTCTTC. Its translation is CATERGGQSEQFF.